This TCR beta chain was found in a study of cytomegalovirus exposure and HLA in healthy donors. Vbeta (60) and Jbeta (13) primers were used in the PCR. The protocol was immunoSEQ multiplex PCR, while the TCRdb copy is restricted to in-frame clones and leaves out a portion. This sample carries more than 150,000 clones, 70% to 80% of them seen once, and the ten largest clones take 1.5% to 1.8%. This clone came up a few times. Germline V CDR1 and CDR2: LNHDA, SQIVND (reference sequence). The CDR3 extends over 16 amino acids. The germline V and J ends were trimmed by 7 bases and 4 bases, with 20 bases remaining between them.

The source is a man aged 40-50 years in good health and CMV-seronegative. The chain carries TRBV19 and TRBJ1-5; D might be TRBD1 (6 bases). The specimen sequenced was PBMCs. CDR3 sequence reads: CASKPLETGRNQPQHF. In DNA form, the CDR3 reads TGTGCCAGTAAGCCCTTAGAGACAGGACGAAATCAGCCCCAGCATTTT.